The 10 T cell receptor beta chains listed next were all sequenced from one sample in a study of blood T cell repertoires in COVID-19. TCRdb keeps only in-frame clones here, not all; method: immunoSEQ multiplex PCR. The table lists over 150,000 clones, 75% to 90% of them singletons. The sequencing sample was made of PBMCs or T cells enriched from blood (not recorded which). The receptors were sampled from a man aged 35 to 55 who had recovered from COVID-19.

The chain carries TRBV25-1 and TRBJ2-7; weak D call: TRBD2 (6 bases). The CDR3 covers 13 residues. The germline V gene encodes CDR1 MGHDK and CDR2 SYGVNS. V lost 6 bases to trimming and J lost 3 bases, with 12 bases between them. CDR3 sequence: CASRGTSNYEQYF. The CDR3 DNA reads TGTGCCAGCAGAGGGACTTCGAACTACGAGCAGTACTTC.

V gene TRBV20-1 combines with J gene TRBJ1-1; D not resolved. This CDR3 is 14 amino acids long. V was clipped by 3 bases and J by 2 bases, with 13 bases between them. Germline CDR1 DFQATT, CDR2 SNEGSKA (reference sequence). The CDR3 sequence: CSASVESSNTEAFF. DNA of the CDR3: TGCAGTGCTAGTGTGGAGAGTAGTAACACTGAAGCTTTCTTT.

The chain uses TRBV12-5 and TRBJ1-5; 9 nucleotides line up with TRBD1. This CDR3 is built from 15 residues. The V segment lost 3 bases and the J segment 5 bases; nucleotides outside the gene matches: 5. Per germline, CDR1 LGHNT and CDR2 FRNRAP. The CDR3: CASGFRTGDDQPQHF. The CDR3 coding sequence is TGTGCTAGTGGTTTTAGGACAGGGGATGATCAGCCCCAGCATTTT.

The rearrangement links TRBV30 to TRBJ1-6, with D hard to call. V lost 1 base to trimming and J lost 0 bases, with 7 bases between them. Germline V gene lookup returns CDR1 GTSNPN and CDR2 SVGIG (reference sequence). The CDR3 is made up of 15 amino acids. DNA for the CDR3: TGTGCCTGGAGTGAAGATAGCTCCTATAATTCACCCCTCCACTTT. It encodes CAWSEDSSYNSPLHF.

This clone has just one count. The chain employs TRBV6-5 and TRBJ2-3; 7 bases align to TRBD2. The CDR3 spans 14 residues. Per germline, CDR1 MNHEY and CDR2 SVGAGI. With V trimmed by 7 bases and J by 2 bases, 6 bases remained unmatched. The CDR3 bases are TGTGCCAGCAAGCTAGCGGAGGCCACAGATACGCAGTATTTT. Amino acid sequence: CASKLAEATDTQYF.

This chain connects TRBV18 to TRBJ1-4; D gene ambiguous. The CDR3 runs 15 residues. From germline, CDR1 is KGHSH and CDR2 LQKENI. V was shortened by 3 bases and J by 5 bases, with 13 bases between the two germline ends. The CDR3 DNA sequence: TGTGCCAGCTCACCTTACCGAGACGGGAATGAAAAACTGTTTTTT. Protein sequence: CASSPYRDGNEKLFF.

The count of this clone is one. The DNA for the CDR3 is TGTGCCAGCAGCGAGGACAGCCCCTACGAGCAGTACTTC. Protein: CASSEDSPYEQYF. J is TRBJ2-7 and V is TRBV5-4, with TRBD1 as a possible D gene (6 bases). There are 13 residues in the CDR3. The V gene lost 4 bases and the J gene lost 2 bases, with 10 bases spanning the gap. In germline, CDR1 is SGHNT, CDR2 YYREEE (reference sequence).

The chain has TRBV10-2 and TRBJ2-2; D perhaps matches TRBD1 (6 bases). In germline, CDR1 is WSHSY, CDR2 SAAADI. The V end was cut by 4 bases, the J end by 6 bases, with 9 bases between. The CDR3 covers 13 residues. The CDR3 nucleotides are TGCGCCAGCAGTGTTACAGGGTCCGGGGAGCTGTTTTTT. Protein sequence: CASSVTGSGELFF.

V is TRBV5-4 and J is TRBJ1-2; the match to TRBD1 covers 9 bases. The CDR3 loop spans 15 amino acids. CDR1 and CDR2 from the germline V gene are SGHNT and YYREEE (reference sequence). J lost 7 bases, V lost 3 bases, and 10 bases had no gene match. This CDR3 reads CASSSKDRGGAGYTF. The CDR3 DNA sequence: TGTGCCAGCAGCTCGAAGGACAGGGGAGGGGCTGGCTACACCTTC.

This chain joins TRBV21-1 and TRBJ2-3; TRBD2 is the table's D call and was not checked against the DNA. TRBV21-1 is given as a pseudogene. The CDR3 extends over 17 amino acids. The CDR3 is CASSDSSTSGNTDTQYF. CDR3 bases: TGTGCCAGCAGCGACTCTTCGACTAGCGGGAACACAGATACGCAGTATTTT.